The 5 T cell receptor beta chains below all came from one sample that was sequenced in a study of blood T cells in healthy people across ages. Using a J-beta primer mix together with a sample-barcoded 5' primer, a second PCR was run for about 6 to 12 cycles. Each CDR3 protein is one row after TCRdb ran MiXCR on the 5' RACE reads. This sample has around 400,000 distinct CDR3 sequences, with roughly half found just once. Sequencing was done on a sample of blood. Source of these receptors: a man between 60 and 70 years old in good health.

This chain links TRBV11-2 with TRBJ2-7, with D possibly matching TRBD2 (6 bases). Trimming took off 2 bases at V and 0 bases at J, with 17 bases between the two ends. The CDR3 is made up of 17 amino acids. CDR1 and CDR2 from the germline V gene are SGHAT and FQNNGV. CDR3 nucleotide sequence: TGTGCCAGCAGCTTAAGCGTGCGGGGCAAAATCTCCTACGAGCAGTACTTC. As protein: CASSLSVRGKISYEQYF.

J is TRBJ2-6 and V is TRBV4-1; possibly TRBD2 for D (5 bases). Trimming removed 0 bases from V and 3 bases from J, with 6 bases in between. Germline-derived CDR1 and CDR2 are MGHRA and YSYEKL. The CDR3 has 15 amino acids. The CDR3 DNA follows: TGCGCCAGCAGCCAAGATGGAGGTGGGGCCAACGTCCTGACTTTC. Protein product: CASSQDGGGANVLTF.

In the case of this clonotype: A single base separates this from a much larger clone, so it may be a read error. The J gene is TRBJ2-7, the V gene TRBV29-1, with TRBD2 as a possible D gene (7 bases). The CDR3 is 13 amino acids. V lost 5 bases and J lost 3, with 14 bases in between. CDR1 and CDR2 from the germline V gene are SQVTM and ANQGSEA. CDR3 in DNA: TGCAGCGTTATTGTGGGAGGGGGCTACGAGCAGTACTTC. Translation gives CSVIVGGGYEQYF.

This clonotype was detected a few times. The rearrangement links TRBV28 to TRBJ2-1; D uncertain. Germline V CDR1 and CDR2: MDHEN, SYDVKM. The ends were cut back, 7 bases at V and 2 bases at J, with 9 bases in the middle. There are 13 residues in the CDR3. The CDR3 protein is CASTPGTYNEQFF. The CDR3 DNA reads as TGTGCCAGCACCCCAGGTACCTACAATGAGCAGTTCTTC.

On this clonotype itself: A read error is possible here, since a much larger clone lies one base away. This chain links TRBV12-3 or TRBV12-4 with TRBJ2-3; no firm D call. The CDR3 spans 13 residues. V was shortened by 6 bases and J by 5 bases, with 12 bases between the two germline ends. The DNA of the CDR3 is TGTGCCAGCAGCATGGCTCTAGAAGATACGCAGTATTTT. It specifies CASSMALEDTQYF.